A selection of T cell receptor beta chains follows, all from one sample in a study of chemoradiotherapy in HPV16-positive cancers. Method: immunoSEQ multiplex PCR; TCRdb's copy keeps in-frame clones and lacks some. This sample yields more than 8,000 clones, of which around four fifths are seen a single time; about a tenth belongs to the top ten. Specimen collection occurred from a patient who underwent chemoradiotherapy. These receptors were collected from a human donor with HPV-associated anogenital cancer. CDR3s include the opening cysteine and the closing phenylalanine or tryptophan. D genes are given only for firm matches. Expanded clones get a size class; other rows say once, few or many, or leave the size out.

d_gene,v_gene,j_gene,abundance,CDR3aa,CDR3nt
TRBD1,TRBV19,TRBJ2-1,-,CASSIYRGRLGSYYNEQFF,TGTGCCAGTAGTATTTACAGGGGGCGTTTAGGTAGCTACTACAATGAGCAGTTCTTC
-,TRBV9,TRBJ1-5,-,CASSVDQNQPQHF,TGTGCCAGCAGCGTAGACCAGAATCAGCCCCAGCATTTT
TRBD1,TRBV5-1,TRBJ1-1,-,CASSLVDRGMNTEAFF,TGCGCCAGCAGCTTGGTGGACAGGGGCATGAACACTGAAGCTTTCTTT
-,TRBV9,TRBJ2-3,-,CASSKYGARNTQYF,TGTGCCAGCAGCAAATACGGGGCCCGAAATACGCAGTATTTT
-,TRBV9,TRBJ2-1,once,CASSVRWERNEQFF,TGTGCCAGCAGCGTACGGTGGGAACGGAATGAGCAGTTCTTC
TRBD1,TRBV6-5,TRBJ1-2,-,CASSSTGDRGGYTF,TGTGCCAGCAGTTCGACCGGGGACAGGGGTGGCTACACCTTC
-,TRBV30,TRBJ1-1,-,CAWSVWGRGFDGAFF,TGTGCCTGGAGTGTATGGGGCAGGGGATTTGATGGAGCTTTCTTT
-,TRBV28,TRBJ2-3,few,CASSFRRQGADTQYF,TGTGCCAGCAGTTTTCGCCGCCAGGGCGCGGATACGCAGTATTTT
TRBD2,TRBV14,TRBJ2-7,-,CASSRGTSGLYEQYF,TGTGCCAGCAGCAGGGGGACTAGCGGGCTCTACGAGCAGTACTTC
-,TRBV27,TRBJ2-7,-,CASSIQGLSYEQYF,TGTGCCAGCAGTATCCAGGGGCTCTCCTACGAGCAGTACTTC
-,TRBV18,TRBJ2-5,-,CASSPLGQETQYF,TGTGCCAGCTCACCTTTGGGGCAAGAGACCCAGTACTTC
-,TRBV5-1,TRBJ2-3,-,CASSFSDQSTDTQYF,TGCGCCAGCAGCTTCTCGGACCAAAGCACAGATACGCAGTATTTT
-,TRBV10-3,TRBJ2-2,few,CAAQQPTGELFF,TGTGCCGCTCAACAACCCACCGGGGAGCTGTTTTTT
-,TRBV9,TRBJ2-3,once,CASSGSTDTQYF,TGTGCCAGCAGCGGTTCCACAGATACGCAGTATTTT
-,TRBV2,TRBJ2-3,few,CASSVGTDTQYF,TGTGCCAGCAGTGTGGGAACAGATACGCAGTATTTT
-,TRBV2,TRBJ2-1,-,CASSEGFYNEQFF,TGTGCCAGCAGTGAAGGATTCTACAATGAGCAGTTCTTC
-,TRBV4-2,TRBJ2-3,once,CASSQVGATDTQYF,TGTGCCAGCAGCCAAGTAGGGGCGACCGATACGCAGTATTTT
-,TRBV5-1,TRBJ2-3,-,CASSQVGGGADTQYF,TGCGCCAGCAGCCAGGTGGGGGGGGGCGCAGATACGCAGTATTTT
-,TRBV9,TRBJ2-5,-,CASSVGRSGRGGGTQYF,TGTGCCAGCAGCGTAGGCCGTTCGGGGCGAGGGGGGGGGACCCAGTACTTC
-,TRBV19,TRBJ1-5,-,CASDVGHSNQPQHF,TGTGCCAGTGATGTTGGGCATAGCAATCAGCCCCAGCATTTT
-,TRBV7-9,TRBJ1-6,few,CASSPKLGNNSPLHF,TGTGCCAGCAGCCCCAAATTGGGGAATAATTCACCCCTCCACTTT
TRBD1,TRBV6-1,TRBJ1-5,-,CASSDTGGQPQHF,TGTGCCAGCAGTGATACAGGGGGTCAGCCCCAGCATTTT
-,TRBV27,TRBJ2-3,once,CASSLSGWDTQYF,TGTGCCAGCAGTTTATCAGGGTGGGATACGCAGTATTTT
-,TRBV5-1,TRBJ2-5,once,CASSLVGGPETQYF,TGCGCCAGCAGCTTGGTAGGTGGTCCCGAGACCCAGTACTTC
-,TRBV27,TRBJ1-2,-,CASSLGSQGSMGYTF,TGTGCCAGCAGTTTAGGCTCACAGGGATCAATGGGCTACACCTTC
-,TRBV25-1,TRBJ2-2,-,CASSDSIINTGELFF,TGTGCCAGCAGTGACTCCATAATCAACACCGGGGAGCTGTTTTTT
-,TRBV5-1,TRBJ2-7,-,CASAISQGSYEQYF,TGCGCCAGCGCCATTAGCCAGGGATCCTACGAGCAGTACTTC
TRBD1,TRBV10-3,TRBJ2-7,few,CAIRDRVDYEQYF,TGTGCCATCAGGGACAGGGTAGACTACGAGCAGTACTTC
TRBD1,TRBV7-9,TRBJ1-2,-,CASIRLTEGANYGYTF,TGTGCCAGCATTCGCCTTACGGAGGGGGCAAACTATGGCTACACCTTC
-,TRBV27,TRBJ1-1,-,CASSLQVLSEAFF,TGTGCCAGCAGTTTACAGGTCCTCTCTGAAGCTTTCTTT
-,TRBV14,TRBJ1-1,-,CASSRQWNTEAFF,TGTGCCAGCAGCCGGCAGTGGAACACTGAAGCTTTCTTT
-,TRBV13,TRBJ1-2,once,CASSRNGYGYTF,TGTGCCAGCAGCCGGAATGGCTATGGCTACACCTTC
-,TRBV7-2,TRBJ1-1,-,CASRPRNTEAFF,TGTGCCAGCAGGCCGAGGAACACTGAAGCTTTCTTT
-,TRBV4-1,TRBJ2-1,-,CASSQEGGEQFF,TGCGCCAGCAGCCAAGAGGGGGGTGAGCAGTTCTTC
-,TRBV4-1,TRBJ1-1,-,CASSQGGATEKAFF,TGCGCCAGCAGCCAAGGGGGGGCGACCGAGAAAGCTTTCTTT
-,TRBV7-6,TRBJ2-5,-,CASSLTQETQYF,TGTGCCAGCAGCTTAACCCAAGAGACCCAGTACTTC
TRBD2,TRBV2,TRBJ2-1,-,CASSDRLAGGRSYNEQFF,TGTGCCAGCAGTGATCGGCTAGCGGGGGGACGCTCCTACAATGAGCAGTTCTTC
-,TRBV30,TRBJ2-7,-,CAWSARLRLEPKTGLYF,TGTGCCTGGAGTGCGAGATTACGACTAGAACCAAAAACGGGCCTGTACTTC
-,TRBV19,TRBJ1-2,-,CASRHTVSYGYTF,TGTGCCAGTAGGCATACGGTGAGCTATGGCTACACCTTC
-,TRBV5-1,TRBJ1-4,-,CASKRQDNEKLFF,TGCGCCAGTAAAAGACAGGATAATGAAAAACTGTTTTTT
TRBD1,TRBV9,TRBJ1-2,few,CASSISGTDDYGYTF,TGTGCCAGCAGCATTTCCGGGACAGACGACTATGGCTACACCTTC
-,TRBV9,TRBJ2-1,-,CASSAGGRGEQFF,TGTGCCAGCAGCGCCGGGGGCCGGGGTGAGCAGTTCTTC
-,TRBV5-8,TRBJ1-4,once,CASSLGGAWEKLFF,TGTGCCAGCAGCTTAGGGGGTGCTTGGGAAAAACTGTTTTTT
TRBD2,TRBV5-5,TRBJ2-1,-,CASSSQLAGGQVEQFF,TGTGCCAGCAGCTCACAACTAGCGGGGGGGCAGGTTGAGCAGTTCTTC
-,TRBV7-9,TRBJ2-3,-,CASSLAGGPTDTQYF,TGTGCCAGCAGCTTAGCGGGGGGCCCAACAGATACGCAGTATTTT
-,TRBV5-1,TRBJ1-1,-,CASSLMNTEAFF,TGCGCCAGCAGCTTGATGAACACTGAAGCTTTCTTT
-,TRBV4-1,TRBJ2-3,-,CASSLSYGAETDTQYF,TGCGCCAGCAGCCTTTCCTATGGGGCAGAAACAGATACGCAGTATTTT
-,TRBV29-1,TRBJ1-1,-,CSVERDLDTEAFF,TGCAGCGTTGAGCGTGATCTTGACACTGAAGCTTTCTTT
-,TRBV6-1,TRBJ1-1,-,CATENTEAFF,TGTGCCACCGAGAACACTGAAGCTTTCTTT
-,TRBV9,TRBJ1-4,-,CASSVGPSNEKLFF,TGTGCCAGCAGCGTAGGGCCGAGCAATGAAAAACTGTTTTTT